The present T cell receptor (beta chain) was sequenced within a study of cytotoxic CD8 clonotypes in ibrutinib-treated CLL. Some clones are missing from TCRdb's copy, which holds only in-frame ones; the method was immunoSEQ multiplex PCR. The table has almost 250,000 clones, 70% seen once; the top ten hold 15% to 17%. The germline CDR1 and CDR2 sequences are SGHVS and FNYEAQ. The trim removed 4 bases at V and 5 bases at J, leaving 11 bases unmatched. The CDR3 totals 17 residues. The clonotype comes from a human donor with chronic lymphocytic leukemia. The chain is built from TRBV7-6 and TRBJ2-2, with 9 nucleotides matching TRBD2. Specimen: PBMCs, collected after 24 months of ibrutinib treatment. The CDR3 DNA reads TGTGCCAGCAGCTCACCTACTAGCGGGTTGGATACCGGGGAGCTGTTTTTT. Translation: CASSSPTSGLDTGELFF.